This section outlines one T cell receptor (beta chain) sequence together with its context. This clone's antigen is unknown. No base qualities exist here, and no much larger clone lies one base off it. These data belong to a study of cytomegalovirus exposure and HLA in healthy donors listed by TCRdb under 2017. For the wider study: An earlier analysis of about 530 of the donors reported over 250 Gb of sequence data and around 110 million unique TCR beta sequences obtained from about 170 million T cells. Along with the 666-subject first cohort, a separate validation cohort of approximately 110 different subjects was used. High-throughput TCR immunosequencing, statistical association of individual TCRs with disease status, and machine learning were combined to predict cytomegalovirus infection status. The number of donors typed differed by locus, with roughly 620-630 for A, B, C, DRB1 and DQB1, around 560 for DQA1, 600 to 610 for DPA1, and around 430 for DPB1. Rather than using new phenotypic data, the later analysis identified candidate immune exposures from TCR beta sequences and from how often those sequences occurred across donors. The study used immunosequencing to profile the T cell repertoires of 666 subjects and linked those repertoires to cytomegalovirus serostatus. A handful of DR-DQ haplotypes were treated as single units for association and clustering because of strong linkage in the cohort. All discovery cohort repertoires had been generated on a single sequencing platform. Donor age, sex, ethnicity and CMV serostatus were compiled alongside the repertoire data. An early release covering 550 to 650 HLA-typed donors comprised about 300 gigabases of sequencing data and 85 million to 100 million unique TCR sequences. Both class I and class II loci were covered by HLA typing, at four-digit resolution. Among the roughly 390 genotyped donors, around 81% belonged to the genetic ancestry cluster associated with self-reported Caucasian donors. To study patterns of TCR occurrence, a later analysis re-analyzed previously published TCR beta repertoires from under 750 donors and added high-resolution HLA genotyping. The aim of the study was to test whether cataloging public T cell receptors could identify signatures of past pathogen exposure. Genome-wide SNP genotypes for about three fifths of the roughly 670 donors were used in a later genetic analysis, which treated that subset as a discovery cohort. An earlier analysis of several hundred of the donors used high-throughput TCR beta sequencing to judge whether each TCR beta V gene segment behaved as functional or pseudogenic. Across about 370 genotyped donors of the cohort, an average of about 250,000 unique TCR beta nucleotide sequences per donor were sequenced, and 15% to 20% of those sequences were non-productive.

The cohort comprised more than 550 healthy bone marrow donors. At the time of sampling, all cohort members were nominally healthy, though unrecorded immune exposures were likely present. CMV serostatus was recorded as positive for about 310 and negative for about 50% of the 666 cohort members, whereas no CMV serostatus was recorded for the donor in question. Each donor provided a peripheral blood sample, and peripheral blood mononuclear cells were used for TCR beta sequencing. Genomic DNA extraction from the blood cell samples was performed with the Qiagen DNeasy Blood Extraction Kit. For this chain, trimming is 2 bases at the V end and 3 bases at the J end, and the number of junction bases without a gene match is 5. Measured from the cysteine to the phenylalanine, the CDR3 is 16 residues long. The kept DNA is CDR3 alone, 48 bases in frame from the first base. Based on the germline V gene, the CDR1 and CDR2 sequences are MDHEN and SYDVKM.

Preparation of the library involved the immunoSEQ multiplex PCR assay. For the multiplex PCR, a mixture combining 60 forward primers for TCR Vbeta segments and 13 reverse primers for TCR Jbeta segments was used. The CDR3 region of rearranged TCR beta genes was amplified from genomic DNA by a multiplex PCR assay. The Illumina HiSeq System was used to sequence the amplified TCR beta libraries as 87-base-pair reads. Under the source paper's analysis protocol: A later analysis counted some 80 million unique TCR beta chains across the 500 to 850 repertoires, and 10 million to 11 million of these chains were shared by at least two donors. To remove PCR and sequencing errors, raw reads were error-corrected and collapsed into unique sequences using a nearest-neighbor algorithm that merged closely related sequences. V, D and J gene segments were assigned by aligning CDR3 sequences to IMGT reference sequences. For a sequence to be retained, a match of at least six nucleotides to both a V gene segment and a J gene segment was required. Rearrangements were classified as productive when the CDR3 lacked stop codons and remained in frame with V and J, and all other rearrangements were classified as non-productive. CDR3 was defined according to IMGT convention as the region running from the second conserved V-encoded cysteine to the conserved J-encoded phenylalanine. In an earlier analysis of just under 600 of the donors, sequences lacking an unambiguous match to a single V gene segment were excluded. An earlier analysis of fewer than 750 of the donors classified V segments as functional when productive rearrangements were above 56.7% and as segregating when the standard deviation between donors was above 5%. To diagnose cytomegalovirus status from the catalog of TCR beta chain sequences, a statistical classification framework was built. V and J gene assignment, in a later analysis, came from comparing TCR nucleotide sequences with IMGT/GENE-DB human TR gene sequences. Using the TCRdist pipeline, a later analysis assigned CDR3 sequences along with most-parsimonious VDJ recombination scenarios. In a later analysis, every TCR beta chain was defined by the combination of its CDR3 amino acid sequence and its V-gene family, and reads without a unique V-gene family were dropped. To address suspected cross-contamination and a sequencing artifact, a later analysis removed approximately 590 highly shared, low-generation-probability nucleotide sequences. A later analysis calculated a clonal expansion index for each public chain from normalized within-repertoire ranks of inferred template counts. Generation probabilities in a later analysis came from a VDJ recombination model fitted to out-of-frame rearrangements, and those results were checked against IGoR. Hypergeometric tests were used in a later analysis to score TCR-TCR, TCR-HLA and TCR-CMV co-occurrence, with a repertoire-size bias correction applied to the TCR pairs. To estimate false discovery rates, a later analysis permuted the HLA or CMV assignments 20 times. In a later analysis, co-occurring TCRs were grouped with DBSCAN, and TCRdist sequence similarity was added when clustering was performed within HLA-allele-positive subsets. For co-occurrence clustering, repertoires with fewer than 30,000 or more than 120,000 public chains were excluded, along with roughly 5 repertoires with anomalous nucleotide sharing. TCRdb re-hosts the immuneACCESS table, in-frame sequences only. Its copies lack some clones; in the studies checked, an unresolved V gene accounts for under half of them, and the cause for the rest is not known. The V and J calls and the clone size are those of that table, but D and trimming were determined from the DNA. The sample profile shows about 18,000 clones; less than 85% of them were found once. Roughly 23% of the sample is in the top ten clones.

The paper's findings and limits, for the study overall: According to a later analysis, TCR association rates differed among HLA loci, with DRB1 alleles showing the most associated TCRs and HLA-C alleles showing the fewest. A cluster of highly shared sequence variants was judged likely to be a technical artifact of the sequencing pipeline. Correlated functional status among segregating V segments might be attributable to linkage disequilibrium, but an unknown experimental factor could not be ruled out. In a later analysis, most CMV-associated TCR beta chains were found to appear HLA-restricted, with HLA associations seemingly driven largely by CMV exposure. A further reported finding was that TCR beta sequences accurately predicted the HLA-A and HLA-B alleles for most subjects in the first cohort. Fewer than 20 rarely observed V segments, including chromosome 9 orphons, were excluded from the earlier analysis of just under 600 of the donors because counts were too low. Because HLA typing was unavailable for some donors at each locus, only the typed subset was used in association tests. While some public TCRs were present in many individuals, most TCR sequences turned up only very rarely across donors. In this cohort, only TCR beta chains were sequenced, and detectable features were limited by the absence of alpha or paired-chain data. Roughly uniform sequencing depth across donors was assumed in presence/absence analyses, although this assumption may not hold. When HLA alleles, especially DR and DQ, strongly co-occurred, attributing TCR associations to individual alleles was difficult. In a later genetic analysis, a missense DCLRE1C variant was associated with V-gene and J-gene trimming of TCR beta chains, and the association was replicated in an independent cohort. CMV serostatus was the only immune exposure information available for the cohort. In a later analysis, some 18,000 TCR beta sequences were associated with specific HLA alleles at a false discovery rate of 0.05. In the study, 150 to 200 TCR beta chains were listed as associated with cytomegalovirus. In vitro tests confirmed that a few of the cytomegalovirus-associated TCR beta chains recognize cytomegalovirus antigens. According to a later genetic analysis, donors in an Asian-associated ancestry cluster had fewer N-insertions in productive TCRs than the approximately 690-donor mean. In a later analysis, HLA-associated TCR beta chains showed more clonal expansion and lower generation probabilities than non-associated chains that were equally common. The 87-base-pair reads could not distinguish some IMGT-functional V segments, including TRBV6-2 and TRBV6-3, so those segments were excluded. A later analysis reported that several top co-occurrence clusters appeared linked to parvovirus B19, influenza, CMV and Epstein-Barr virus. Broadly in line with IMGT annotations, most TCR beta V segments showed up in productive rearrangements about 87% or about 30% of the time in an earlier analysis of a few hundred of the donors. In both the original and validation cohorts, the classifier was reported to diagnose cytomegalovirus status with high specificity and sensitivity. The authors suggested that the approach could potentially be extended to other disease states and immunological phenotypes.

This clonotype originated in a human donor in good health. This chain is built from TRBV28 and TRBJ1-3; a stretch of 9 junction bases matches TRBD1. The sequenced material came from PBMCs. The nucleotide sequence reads TGTGCCAGCAGTTTAGTGGGACAGGGTGTTGGAAACACCATATATTTT. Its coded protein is CASSLVGQGVGNTIYF.